Detailed here is one T cell receptor beta chain. This record comes from a study of T cells in Graves' hyperthyroidism and ophthalmopathy. Those patients with uncontrolled infection, other autoimmune disease, pregnancy or lactation were excluded. TCR beta CDR3 sequences were amplified from RNA transcripts. In the first-round RT-PCR of the TCR CDR3, the HTBI primer set was used. TCRdb re-called the multiplex PCR reads with MiXCR, one entry per CDR3 protein. The table includes roughly 720,000 distinct CDR3 sequences, 17% detected once. V lost 0 bases and J lost 7, with 23 bases in between. Germline V gives CDR1 SGDLS, CDR2 YYNGEE. There are 18 residues in the CDR3.

This chain joins TRBV9 and TRBJ2-1, with a weak D call TRBD2 (5 bases). Sequences were obtained from blood. The sequence was collected from a man aged 45-65 years with Graves' hyperthyroidism. The CDR3 DNA follows: TGTGCCAGCAGCGTAGGGGCTAGCCTTCCCCCCAGGTTGAATGAGCAGTTCTTC. This sequence encodes CASSVGASLPPRLNEQFF.